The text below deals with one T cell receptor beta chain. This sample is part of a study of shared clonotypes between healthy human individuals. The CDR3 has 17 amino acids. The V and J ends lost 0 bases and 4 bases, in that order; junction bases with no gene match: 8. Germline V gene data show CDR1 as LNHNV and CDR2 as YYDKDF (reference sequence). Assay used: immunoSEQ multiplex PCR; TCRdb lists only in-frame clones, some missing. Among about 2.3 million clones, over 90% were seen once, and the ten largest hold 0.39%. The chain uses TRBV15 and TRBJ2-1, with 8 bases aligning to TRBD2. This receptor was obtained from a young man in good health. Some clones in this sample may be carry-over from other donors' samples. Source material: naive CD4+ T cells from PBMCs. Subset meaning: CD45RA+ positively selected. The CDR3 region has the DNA TGTGCCACCAGCAGAGACCCGGGACTAGGGAATTACAATGAGCAGTTCTTC. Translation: CATSRDPGLGNYNEQFF.